The clone carrying this T cell receptor beta chain was detected ten times or more. Its target is not known. Germline V gives CDR1 LGHNA, CDR2 YSLEER. The CDR3 runs to 15 residues. Deletions cut 1 base from V and 6 bases from J, with 14 bases between. The sample is drawn from a study of T cells in Graves' hyperthyroidism and ophthalmopathy. On the study more broadly: Initial diagnosis, before any treatment, was when peripheral blood was collected.

Study results and limitations: Ophthalmopathy was separated from stable hyperthyroidism by a 13 V-J model. Most thyroid clonotypes that were expanded above 0.001 also turned up in blood.

Orbital computed tomography, thyroid ultrasound, serum thyroxine and TRAb, and clinical symptoms together informed the diagnoses. Researchers amplified the TCR beta CDR3 regions from RNA transcripts. RT-PCR in the first round (using the HTBI primer set) targeted the TCR CDR3. Each CDR3 protein gets one entry after TCRdb re-called the multiplex PCR reads with MiXCR. Here the sample spans about 59,000 distinct CDR3 sequences, around 50% being singletons. Sequenced: blood. The V call is TRBV4-3, the J call TRBJ2-3; tentative D call: TRBD1 (6 bases). This clonotype was sampled from a woman aged 60-75 years with Graves' ophthalmopathy. CDR3 sequence (DNA): TGCGCCAGCAGCCAAGGGGGCAGGGGTGCGGATACGCAGTATTTT. It codes for CASSQGGRGADTQYF.